The rows below give T cell receptor beta chains drawn from one sample of a study of T cell repertoires in cytomegalovirus infection. These receptors' targets are unknown. TCRdb reanalysed the reads using MiXCR and keeps one entry per CDR3 protein. This table holds 550,000 to 700,000 distinct CDR3 sequences, approximately 40% found once. Sequenced material: cultured PBMCs, taken from culture after CMV antigen stimulation. Source of these receptors: a human donor in good health (CMV status not recorded). Some clones in this sample may be carry-over from other donors' samples. Each CDR3 is given with its conserved first and last residue. The D gene is left open where the match is weak. Only part of the rows carry a size: once, few, many, or a class if the clone is expanded.

v_gene	d_gene	abundance	j_gene	CDR3nt	CDR3aa
TRBV12-3/TRBV12-4	TRBD2	few	TRBJ2-3	TGTGCCAGCAGTTTGACGGGAGGGCCTGCAGATACGCAGTATTTT	CASSLTGGPADTQYF
TRBV7-2	TRBD2	NA	TRBJ2-2	TGTGCCAGCAGCTTAGAAGCGGGGGGGGGGACCGGGGAGCTGTTTTTT	CASSLEAGGGTGELFF
TRBV7-2	TRBD1	NA	TRBJ1-1	TGTGCCAGCAGCTTGAGTACCGGGACAGCTTCTGAAGCTTTCTTT	CASSLSTGTASEAFF
TRBV25-1	NA	few	TRBJ2-6	TGTGCCAGCAGTGCAAAAAAGGGGGGCCACTCTGGGGCCAACGTCCTGACTTTC	CASSAKKGGHSGANVLTF
TRBV7-4	NA	once	TRBJ2-7	TGTGCCAGCAGCTTCCCTCCGTATGATTACGAGCAGTACTTC	CASSFPPYDYEQYF
TRBV25-1	TRBD1	NA	TRBJ2-7	TGTGCCAGCATGGCCGGGGACAGGGGGGGATACGAGCAGTACTTC	CASMAGDRGGYEQYF
TRBV7-3	TRBD1	NA	TRBJ1-4	TGTGCCAGCAGCATAGACAGGGGCCTCCTGTTTTTT	CASSIDRGLLFF
TRBV6-2/TRBV6-3	NA	NA	TRBJ1-1	TGTGCCAGCAGTTACCCGGGGGGGAGAACTTTCTTT	CASSYPGGRTFF
TRBV19	TRBD1	NA	TRBJ2-5	TGTGCCAGTAGTATGGGGACAGCCGGCCAAGAGACCCAGTACTTC	CASSMGTAGQETQYF
TRBV7-9	NA	few	TRBJ2-1	TGTGCCAGCAGCTTGTTGCTGTCTGCCTTGGAGTTGAATGAGCAGTTCTTC	CASSLLLSALELNEQFF
TRBV2	TRBD1	NA	TRBJ2-3	TGTGCCAGCAGGTACACGACAGGGGGCGCGGCAGATACGCAGTATTTT	CASRYTTGGAADTQYF
TRBV3-1	NA	NA	TRBJ2-7	TGTGCCAGCAGCCAAGCCCCCCCCCCATCCTACGAGCAGTACTTC	CASSQAPPPSYEQYF
TRBV12-3/TRBV12-4	TRBD1	few	TRBJ2-7	TGTGCCAGCAGTTTTGTCTTAAAGGATCGGGACAGGGGGATCTACGAGCAGTACTTC	CASSFVLKDRDRGIYEQYF
TRBV7-6	TRBD2	many	TRBJ2-1	TGTGCCAGCAGCTTAGGTTCAGGGACTAAACTATTC	CASSLGSGTKLF
TRBV6-1	NA	few	TRBJ1-1	TGTGCCAGCGGCAAACAGGGTTTCAACACTGAAGCTTTCTTT	CASGKQGFNTEAFF